This T cell receptor beta chain was sequenced for a study of spatial heterogeneity in lung cancer. Across the whole study: The average appearance count of each unique TCR and UMI combination in raw reads was more than 9.5.

This clonotype came up many times. What it binds is unknown. A library made for alpha chains picked up this beta chain off target, so its size means little. Overall study findings and caveats: TCRs found ubiquitously expanded in tumor appeared in blood more at resection than at follow-up.

Time point defined: sample taken at primary tumor resection. Whole RNA came from tumor, nontumor lung or frozen PBMC and was sequenced without being sorted. Patients with untreated early-stage non-small cell lung cancer, numbering approximately 70, were the donors. The germline V gene encodes CDR1 SGHTA and CDR2 FQGNSA. CDR3 length equals 17 residues. The V gene end was trimmed by 6 bases and the J gene end by 0 bases; junction bases not matched to a gene: 13. Unique molecular identifiers tagged every individual TCR cDNA molecule. Using its own MiXCR run on the 5' RACE reads, TCRdb lists one record per CDR3 protein. The repertoire consists of 8,500 to 14,000 distinct CDR3 sequences, with roughly 4% occurring once and the leading ten covering less than 65%.

The chain links TRBV7-2 to TRBJ2-5; TRBD2 agrees at 7 bases. The sequence was collected from a female donor with early-stage non-small cell lung cancer. The source material was PBMCs, sampled at surgery. The CDR3 bases are TGTGCCAGCAGTCCTAAGCGGGGCGAGATCCACCAAGAGACCCAGTACTTC. It codes for CASSPKRGEIHQETQYF. The full variable domain, in which reference TRBV7-2 and TRBJ2-5 provide the parts outside the CDR3, is GAGVSQSPSNKVTEKGKDVELRCDPISGHTALYWYRQSLGQGLEFLIYFQGNSAPDKSGLPSDRFSAERTGGSVSTLTIQRTQQEDSAVYLCASSPKRGEIHQETQYFGPGTRLLVL.